This passage covers 18 T cell receptor beta chains from one sample sequenced in a study of shared clonotypes between healthy human individuals. Sequencing was performed with immunoSEQ multiplex PCR; in TCRdb, only in-frame clones are kept and a portion is missing. The data contain over a million clones, 95% to 99% of them singletons. The sample consisted of naive CD4+ T cells sorted from blood. Sample subset: CD45RA+ positively selected. The receptors were sampled from a man aged 25-45 years in good health.

Of note for this clone: Other DNA variants within this sample encode the same CDR3. This chain joins TRBV5-4 and TRBJ2-5; D is ambiguous. Germline lookup yields CDR1 SGHNT and CDR2 YYREEE (reference sequence). The V and J ends lost 4 bases and 3 bases respectively, with 10 bases between them. This CDR3 has 13 residues. The CDR3 coding sequence is TGTGCCAGCAGCCTGGACCGGAAAGAGACCCAGTACTTC. Translating it yields CASSLDRKETQYF. Full variable domain (remainder filled in from reference TRBV5-4 and TRBJ2-5): ETGVTQSPTHLIKTRGQQVTLRCSSQSGHNTVSWYQQALGQGPQFIFQYYREEENGRGNFPPRFSGLQFPNYSSELNVNALELDDSALYLCASSLDRKETQYFGPGTRLLVL.

The gene calls are TRBV28 and TRBJ2-1; 8 nucleotides agree with TRBD1. The V gene end was trimmed by 5 bases and the J gene end by 0 bases; junction bases not matched to a gene: 3. The CDR3 contains 15 residues. CDR1 is MDHEN and CDR2 is SYDVKM in the germline V gene. The CDR3 coding sequence is TGTGCCAGCAGTCGACAGGGGAGCTCCTACAATGAGCAGTTCTTC. Protein: CASSRQGSSYNEQFF.

The gene calls are TRBV2 and TRBJ1-1; 8 nucleotides match TRBD1. Germline V gene lookup returns CDR1 SNHLY and CDR2 FYNNEI. The CDR3 contains 13 residues. Unmatched junction bases numbered 3, after V lost 6 bases and J lost 3 bases. The CDR3 nucleotides are TGTGCCAGCAGGAAGACAGGGGACACTGAAGCTTTCTTT. Protein: CASRKTGDTEAFF.

The chain combines TRBV6-4 with TRBJ2-1; D ambiguous. Trimming removed 0 bases from V and 4 bases from J, with 13 bases in between. The CDR3 sequence is 16 residues long. The germline V gene encodes CDR1 MRHNA and CDR2 SNTAGT. The CDR3 DNA follows: TGTGCCAGCAGTGACTCGTGGCGGCCTTTGTACAATGAGCAGTTCTTC. Translated: CASSDSWRPLYNEQFF.

This chain joins TRBV10-3 and TRBJ2-3, with TRBD2 matching 12 bases. The V gene end was trimmed by 5 bases and the J gene end by 5 bases; junction bases not matched to a gene: 8. The CDR3 totals 16 residues. Per the germline V gene, CDR1 is ENHRY and CDR2 is SYGVKD. CDR3 DNA: TGTGCCATCAGTAGGATGACTAGCGGGAGAGAAGATACGCAGTATTTT. Translated, it gives CAISRMTSGREDTQYF.

The chain uses TRBV27 and TRBJ2-2, with D tentatively TRBD2 (5 bases). The CDR3 length is 16 residues. Trimming removed 5 bases at V and 1 base at J, with 14 bases between. The germline V gene has CDR1 MNHEY and CDR2 SMNVEV (reference sequence). CDR3 sequence: CASSPGERLNTGELFF. Written as DNA, the CDR3 is TGTGCCAGCAGTCCTGGTGAGCGGTTGAACACCGGGGAGCTGTTTTTT.

This clone was recorded once. The V and J genes are TRBV19 and TRBJ2-7, with 9 positions matching TRBD1. Germline loops: CDR1 LNHDA, CDR2 SQIVND (reference sequence). J lost 2 bases, V lost 3 bases, and 8 bases had no gene match. The CDR3 extends over 16 amino acids. CDR3 residues: CASSILRGQGTYEQYF. The CDR3 DNA reads as TGTGCCAGTAGTATCTTACGGGGACAGGGTACCTACGAGCAGTACTTC.

With regard to this clone: Other DNA sequences in the sample encode the same CDR3. CDR3 in amino acids: CASSPLSGELFF. Written as DNA, the CDR3 is TGTGCCAGCTCACCGTTATCCGGGGAGCTGTTTTTT. The chain carries TRBV18 and TRBJ2-2; no definite D call. The V end was cut by 3 bases, the J end by 6 bases, with 5 bases between. Germline V gene sequence: CDR1 KGHSH, CDR2 LQKENI. The CDR3 is made up of 12 amino acids.

The chain has TRBV7-2 and TRBJ2-2; tentatively, D is TRBD2 (5 bases). The CDR3 totals 15 residues. Trimming cost V 11 bases and J 2 bases, with 18 bases left between them. The germline V gene has CDR1 SGHTA and CDR2 FQGNSA. CDR3 sequence: CASKAFGSNTGELFF. CDR3 sequence (DNA): TGTGCCTCCAAGGCCTTTGGGAGCAACACCGGGGAGCTGTTTTTT.

The V call is TRBV6-5, the J call TRBJ2-1, with unresolved D. CDR1 and CDR2 (germline): MNHEY, SVGAGI. Deletions cut 6 bases from V and 4 bases from J, with 10 bases between. The CDR3 totals 13 residues. In DNA form, the CDR3 reads TGTGCCAGCAGAAATGATGATTACAATGAGCAGTTCTTC. It is translated as CASRNDDYNEQFF.

The gene calls are TRBV28 and TRBJ2-5, with 7 bases identical to TRBD2. With V trimmed by 5 bases and J by 7 bases, 1 base remained unmatched. Germline assignment: CDR1 MDHEN and CDR2 SYDVKM. The CDR3 runs to 11 residues. The CDR3 DNA is TGTGCCAGCAGTGAGCGGGGGACCCAGTACTTC. This translates into CASSERGTQYF.

For this clone: At the DNA level, this CDR3 is encoded by other sequences in the same sample as well. The chain uses TRBV9 and TRBJ2-3; D is possibly TRBD1 (6 bases). The CDR3 is made up of 15 amino acids. Germline CDR1 is SGDLS and CDR2 is YYNGEE. Trimming took 0 bases from V and 0 from J, leaving 8 bases between them. The CDR3 is CASSVGTASTDTQYF. The CDR3 nucleotides are TGTGCCAGCAGCGTAGGGACAGCTAGCACAGATACGCAGTATTTT.

The chain recombines TRBV5-1 with TRBJ2-5; a possible D gene is TRBD2 (6 bases). CDR3 size: 14 residues. The V end lost 0 bases, the J end lost 7 bases, and 13 bases lay between the germline ends. The germline V gene has CDR1 SGHRS and CDR2 YFSETQ. The CDR3 DNA sequence: TGCGCCAGCAGCTTGGCGGGGGTAAGGGGGACCCAGTACTTC. It translates to CASSLAGVRGTQYF.

V gene TRBV21-1 combines with J gene TRBJ2-2; the DNA was not compared with TRBD1, the D call given in the table. TRBV21-1 is recorded as a pseudogene. CDR3 length: 14 residues. As DNA, the CDR3 is TGTGCCAGCAGCATCATGACAGGGGCCGGGGAGCTGTTTTTT. Its protein is CASSIMTGAGELFF.

V is TRBV19 and J is TRBJ2-1, with 7 positions matching TRBD1. V dropped 4 bases and J dropped 5; count of bases not matched to a gene: 8. In germline, CDR1 is LNHDA, CDR2 SQIVND (reference sequence). The CDR3 sequence is 15 residues long. The CDR3 reads CASSTTGVPHNEQFF. DNA of the CDR3: TGTGCCAGTAGTACTACAGGGGTGCCACACAATGAGCAGTTCTTC.

A remark on this clone: Different DNA sequences within this sample yield the same CDR3. This chain uses TRBV11-3 with TRBJ2-7; D tentatively fits TRBD1 or TRBD2 (5 bases each). CDR1 is SGHNT, CDR2 YENEEA, per germline. The CDR3 has 13 residues. Between the trimmed V and J ends, which lost 1 base and 3 bases, there was a span of 7 bases. The CDR3 protein is CASSLAGSYEQYF. In nucleotides, the CDR3 is TGTGCCAGCAGCTTAGCAGGGAGCTACGAGCAGTACTTC.

The rearrangement links TRBV10-3 to TRBJ2-3; 7 bases are a match to TRBD1. The CDR3 extends over 15 amino acids. Per germline, CDR1 ENHRY and CDR2 SYGVKD. The V gene end was trimmed by 4 bases and the J gene end by 2 bases; junction bases not matched to a gene: 6. In DNA form, the CDR3 reads TGTGCCATCAGTGCGGACAGGAGAACCACAGATACGCAGTATTTT. This gives the protein CAISADRRTTDTQYF.

The rearrangement links TRBV2 to TRBJ1-5, with TRBD1 identical over 7 bases. The ends lost 6 bases at V and 4 bases at J; junction bases unmatched: 6. The CDR3 consists of 14 residues. From germline, CDR1 is SNHLY and CDR2 FYNNEI. The CDR3: CASRMDRQNQPQHF. Here the CDR3 DNA reads TGTGCCAGCAGGATGGACAGGCAGAATCAGCCCCAGCATTTT.